Described below is a single T cell receptor beta chain sequence and its context. Its antigen is still unknown. Looked up from germline, CDR1 is SQVTM and CDR2 is ANQGSEA. CDR3 length: 14 residues. V shed 6 bases and J shed 0 bases, with 12 bases lying between them. RNA was isolated and reverse transcribed to cDNA, the sequencing template. Clones were sequenced by immunoSEQ multiplex PCR, and TCRdb holds only the in-frame ones, with some missing. The sample carries about 190,000 clones, over 55% recorded once. The source of the sample is a study of CD8+ T cells in alopecia areata. Whole-study context: Treated patients were given oral tofacitinib, which was dosed at 5 to 10 mg twice daily.

Study-wide findings and caveats: In blood and scalp, many expanded lesional clones persisted during tofacitinib. Among the top 100, expanded CD8+ clones, as well as scalp clonality, were significantly decreased by tofacitinib.

Specified treatment: oral pan-JAK inhibitor, 5-10 mg twice daily. The origin of this receptor is a human donor with alopecia areata. The sequences come from CD4+ T cells sorted from blood, collected at week 24, from a patient treated with tofacitinib. The rearrangement joins TRBV29-1 to TRBJ1-5; possible D gene TRBD1, 5 bases. The CDR3 sequence is CSVSTGLSNQPQHF. CDR3 DNA sequence: TGCAGCGTCTCAACAGGACTTAGCAATCAGCCCCAGCATTTT.